The entry below gives a single T cell receptor (beta chain) sequence along with its context. The entry originates in a study of somatic mutations in cytotoxic T cells in rheumatoid arthritis. The CDR3 length is 15 residues. V lost 3 bases to trimming and J lost 1 base, with 12 bases between them. Germline-derived CDR1 and CDR2 are GTSNPN and SVGIG (reference sequence). Measured with immunoSEQ multiplex PCR; TCRdb has only the in-frame clones, and not every one. The table records around 29,000 clones, approximately 78% of them present only once. This rearrangement joins TRBV30 to TRBJ2-2; D possibly matches TRBD1 or TRBD2 (6 bases each). The TCR originated in an adult with rheumatoid arthritis. Sequenced sample: CD8+ T cells sorted from blood. The CDR3 here is CAWRGGAGNTGELFF. In DNA, the CDR3 is TGTGCCTGGAGGGGGGGCGCTGGGAACACCGGGGAGCTGTTTTTT.